The 28 T cell receptor beta chains reported below all come from one sample, sequenced in a study of breast tumors, draining lymph nodes, adjacent tissues. TCRdb independently ran MiXCR on the multiplex PCR reads; one entry per CDR3 protein. The table includes 200,000 to 300,000 distinct CDR3 sequences, over 30% detected once. The lymph nodes were axillary draining lymph nodes from breast cancer patients. Sequenced sample: axillary lymph node tissue. These receptors were taken from a female donor with breast cancer. Some clones in this sample may be carry-over from other donors' samples.

This clonotype was observed many times. V is TRBV7-6 and J is TRBJ2-3, with D possibly TRBD2 on 6 matching bases. Germline CDR1 SGHVS, CDR2 FNYEAQ. V was cut by 1 base and J by 8 bases, with 13 bases left in between. The CDR3 is 14 amino acids. CDR3 amino acids: CASSLVDLGGTQYF. For the CDR3, the DNA is TGTGCCAGCAGCTTAGTGGATCTGGGGGGTACGCAGTATTTT.

This clonotype was seen repeatedly, ten times or more. The V and J genes are TRBV11-2 and TRBJ2-7, with 12 bases matching TRBD2. The CDR3 covers 15 residues. CDR1 and CDR2 from the germline V gene are SGHAT and FQNNGV. V shed 4 bases and J 3 bases; nucleotides not matched to a gene: 4. CDR3 region: CASSSQTSGSYEQYF. The CDR3 DNA sequence: TGTGCCAGCAGCTCCCAGACTAGCGGGAGCTACGAGCAGTACTTC.

This clonotype was seen at least ten times. V is TRBV4-1 and J is TRBJ1-2; D uncertain. V lost 2 bases and J 0 bases, leaving 4 bases between the germline ends. Germline CDR1 reads MGHRA; CDR2 reads YSYEKL. The CDR3 length is 13 residues. Written as DNA, the CDR3 is TGCGCCAGCAGCCAACCGGCTAACTATGGCTACACCTTC. Translating it yields CASSQPANYGYTF.

The chain has TRBV6-6 and TRBJ2-1; TRBD2 might be the D (5 bases). The V and J ends lost 6 bases and 12 bases respectively, with 18 bases between them. Germline lookup yields CDR1 MNHNY and CDR2 SVGAGI (reference sequence). This CDR3 contains 13 residues. The CDR3 bases are TGTGCCAGCAGGGGTCCCCTCCGAGGAGGGCAGTTCTTC. Translating gives CASRGPLRGGQFF.

The chain joins TRBV5-5 to TRBJ2-7, with D possibly matching TRBD2 (5 bases). The germline gives CDR1 SGHKS, CDR2 YYEKEE (reference sequence). The CDR3 is 15 amino acids. The V end was cut by 1 base, the J end by 5 bases, with 16 bases between. DNA for the CDR3: TGTGCCAGCAGCTTGCGGCGGGCGCGCCCCCACGAGCAGTACTTC. Protein: CASSLRRARPHEQYF.

Notes on this clonotype: With a much larger clone just one base away, this may be a read error. The chain has TRBV7-6 and TRBJ2-7; 8 bases line up with TRBD2. This CDR3 spans 15 amino acids. Per the germline V gene, CDR1 is SGHVS and CDR2 is FNYEAQ. CDR3 DNA sequence: TGTGCCAGCGGCTTAGTAAGCGGGAGTATCTACGAGCAGTACTTC. Translated: CASGLVSGSIYEQYF.

There are many counts of this clonotype. The chain recombines TRBV4-2 with TRBJ2-1, with 8 bases identical to TRBD2. The CDR3 has 15 amino acids. The V and J ends lost 0 bases and 9 bases, in that order; junction bases with no gene match: 7. CDR1 and CDR2 from the germline V gene are LGHNA and YNFKEQ. The CDR3 protein is CASSQDPAGEVEQFF. As DNA, the CDR3 is TGTGCCAGCAGCCAAGATCCAGCGGGAGAAGTTGAGCAGTTCTTC.

This clonotype was recorded at least ten times. The chain is built from TRBV5-1 and TRBJ2-3, with 8 bases fitting TRBD2. The CDR3 totals 16 residues. Looked up from germline, CDR1 is SGHRS and CDR2 is YFSETQ. V shed 0 bases and J 4 bases; nucleotides not matched to a gene: 7. This CDR3 is CASSLGTSLGSDTQYF. The DNA for the CDR3 is TGCGCCAGCAGCTTGGGGACTAGCCTGGGGTCAGATACGCAGTATTTT.

The sample holds many counts of this clonotype. The junction shows a germline mismatch at one end, possibly a read error. The chain combines TRBV6-5 with TRBJ2-3; D may correspond to TRBD1 or TRBD2 (5 bases each). CDR3 size: 14 residues. Germline CDR1 and CDR2: MNHEY and SVGAGI. CDR3 nucleotide sequence: TGTGCCAGCAGTTACTCCGGGACCCCAGAGACGCAGTATTTT. It translates to CASSYSGTPETQYF.

This chain connects TRBV6-1 to TRBJ1-5, with 9 bases lining up with TRBD1. Germline-derived CDR1 and CDR2 are MNHNS and SASEGT. This CDR3 region has 15 residues. Germline trimming cut 3 bases from V and 5 bases from J; bases unmatched to any gene: 5. The CDR3 coding sequence is TGTGCCAGCAGTGACCCCGGGACAGGGTATCAGCCCCAGCATTTT. This sequence encodes CASSDPGTGYQPQHF.

There are many counts of this clonotype. This rearrangement joins TRBV7-9 to TRBJ2-3; the D is unclear. This CDR3 contains 12 residues. From germline, CDR1 is SEHNR and CDR2 FQNEAQ (reference sequence). The V and J ends lost 4 bases and 2 bases respectively, with 4 bases between them. CDR3 loop: CASSYITDTQYF. Written as DNA, the CDR3 is TGTGCCAGCAGCTACATCACAGATACGCAGTATTTT.

With respect to this clonotype: The junction shows a germline mismatch at one end, possibly a read error. The chain links TRBV20-1 to TRBJ2-5; no clear D gene. Germline V CDR1 and CDR2: DFQATT, SNEGSKA (reference sequence). The length of the CDR3 is 11 residues. CDR3 nucleotides: TGCAGTGCTAGCGTCCTGGAGACTCAGTCCTTC. Residues: CSASVLETQSF.

The genes are TRBV24-1 and TRBJ1-5, with TRBD1 matching 9 bases. The trim removed 4 bases at V and 9 bases at J, leaving 6 bases unmatched. This CDR3 spans 14 amino acids. CDR1 is KGHDR, CDR2 SFDVKD, per germline. This chain's CDR3 is CATSETGGGGPQHF. The CDR3 nucleotides read TGTGCCACCAGTGAGACAGGGGGAGGCGGGCCCCAGCATTTT.

This clonotype was observed a few times. The chain is built from TRBV6-5 and TRBJ2-6, with D unresolved. The length of the CDR3 is 15 residues. Per germline, CDR1 MNHEY and CDR2 SVGAGI. Trimming took off 0 bases at V and 2 bases at J, with 5 bases between the two ends. The chain's CDR3 is CASSYSNAGANVLTF. The CDR3 DNA sequence: TGTGCCAGCAGTTACTCAAACGCTGGGGCCAACGTCCTGACTTTC.

Of note for this clonotype: This may stem from a read error, because a much larger clone lies one nucleotide away. The rearrangement joins TRBV13 to TRBJ2-5; 7 bases line up with TRBD2. Losses at the gene ends were 5 bases for V and 5 bases for J; bases not matched to a gene: 11. CDR3 length: 15 amino acids. Germline V gene sequence: CDR1 PRHDT, CDR2 FYEKMQ (reference sequence). The CDR3, as DNA: TGTGCCAGCAGCCCCGCCGGCGGGAGTGGGGAGACCCAGTACTTC. This translates into CASSPAGGSGETQYF.

In its sample, this clonotype was seen many times. The genes are TRBV2 and TRBJ1-2; 8 bases map to TRBD1. CDR3 size: 15 residues. Trimming at V came to 4 bases and at J to 7 bases, leaving 11 bases not matched to a gene. Looked up from germline, CDR1 is SNHLY and CDR2 is FYNNEI. Here the CDR3 DNA reads TGTGCCAGCAGTGTGGGGGGACAGGACCTGAGTGGCTACACCTTC. It translates to CASSVGGQDLSGYTF.

The table lists this clonotype with a few counts. This sequence joins TRBV30 and TRBJ1-2; 10 bases map to TRBD1. The germline V gene has CDR1 GTSNPN and CDR2 SVGIG (reference sequence). The length of the CDR3 is 13 residues. Trimming cost V 2 bases and J 7 bases; bases outside gene matches: 4. The CDR3 loop reads CAWSTTGGGGYTF. As DNA, the CDR3 is TGTGCCTGGAGTACGACAGGGGGCGGTGGCTACACCTTC.

This clonotype was seen ten or more times. This chain links TRBV24-1 with TRBJ2-3, with 8 positions matching TRBD2. The CDR3 extends over 15 amino acids. V was clipped by 3 bases and J by 0 bases; unmatched bases: 1. CDR1 is KGHDR and CDR2 is SFDVKD in the germline V gene. CDR3 sequence: CATSDTSGSTDTQYF. The CDR3, as DNA: TGTGCCACCAGTGATACTAGCGGAAGCACAGATACGCAGTATTTT.

This clonotype was observed many times. This rearrangement joins TRBV11-1 to TRBJ1-5; D is perhaps TRBD1 (6 bases). Germline V gene data show CDR1 as SGHAT and CDR2 as FQDESV (reference sequence). The CDR3 length is 13 residues. V lost 5 bases and J 6 bases, leaving 11 bases between the germline ends. CDR3 bases: TGTGCCAGCAGCCTGTCCAGGGGTCAGCCCCAGCATTTT. Translated: CASSLSRGQPQHF.

Details on this clonotype: This may come from a read error, since a much larger clone is one base off. The chain uses TRBV11-2 and TRBJ2-3; TRBD1 agrees at 10 bases. The germline CDR1 and CDR2 sequences are SGHAT and FQNNGV. The CDR3 length is 14 residues. The trim removed 5 bases at V and 5 bases at J, leaving 4 bases unmatched. In nucleotides, the CDR3 is TGTGCCAGCAGCCTTGACAGGGGGCGAGATACGCAGTATTTT. This sequence encodes CASSLDRGRDTQYF.

This clonotype was recorded many times. The chain recombines TRBV12-3 or TRBV12-4 with TRBJ1-2, with 7 bases lining up with TRBD1. V shed 6 bases and J 8 bases; nucleotides not matched to a gene: 3. The length of the CDR3 is 11 residues. For the CDR3, the DNA is TGTGCCAGCAGAAGGGACAGCGGCTACACCTTC. Residues: CASRRDSGYTF.

In this sample, this clonotype turned up many times. The genes are TRBV7-6 and TRBJ2-2; D unresolved. Germline loops: CDR1 SGHVS, CDR2 FNYEAQ. Trimming removed 1 base at V and 4 bases at J, with 7 bases between. This CDR3 has 14 amino acids. The CDR3 spells CASSLGRSTGELFF. The CDR3, as DNA: TGTGCCAGCAGCTTAGGCAGGAGCACCGGGGAGCTGTTTTTT.

This clonotype was counted many times. The genes are TRBV20-1 and TRBJ2-3; TRBD2 matches 11 bases. The CDR3 length is 18 residues. The germline CDR1 and CDR2 sequences are DFQATT and SNEGSKA (reference sequence). The junction had 14 bases not matched to a gene; V was cut back by 6 bases and J by 0 bases. In DNA form, the CDR3 reads TGCAGTGCCCCAGCAGGGACTAGCGGAAGACGAAGCACAGATACGCAGTATTTT. This translates into CSAPAGTSGRRSTDTQYF.

As to this clonotype: The missing conserved phenylalanine or tryptophan at the end of this CDR3 makes a read error likely. The chain joins TRBV20-1 to TRBJ2-7, with 7 bases matching TRBD2. The V and J ends lost 6 bases and 0 bases, in that order; junction bases with no gene match: 8. The CDR3 runs to 14 residues. Looked up from germline, CDR1 is DFQATT and CDR2 is SNEGSKA (reference sequence). CDR3 in amino acids: CSAAGTASSYEQYL. The CDR3 bases are TGCAGTGCAGCGGGAACAGCGAGCTCCTACGAGCAGTACCTC.

The V gene is TRBV7-8, the J gene TRBJ1-1; 7 nucleotides match TRBD1. V shed 1 base and J 0 bases; nucleotides not matched to a gene: 8. This CDR3 has 17 amino acids. The germline V gene encodes CDR1 SGHVS and CDR2 FQNEAQ. The CDR3 region is CASSLGRFGTVNTEAFF. The CDR3 DNA reads as TGTGCCAGCAGCTTAGGGAGGTTTGGGACAGTGAACACTGAAGCTTTCTTT.

Details on this clonotype: This may be a read error, as it is one base from a much larger clone. CDR3 region: CASSLMPATGYGYPF. The DNA of the CDR3 is TGTGCCAGCAGCCTCATGCCCGCTACAGGATATGGCTACCCCTTC. This chain uses TRBV7-2 with TRBJ1-2; TRBD1 is a possible D gene (5 bases). CDR1 SGHTA and CDR2 FQGNSA come from the germline V gene. The CDR3 has 15 residues.

Ten or more counts support this clonotype. This chain joins TRBV7-9 and TRBJ1-6; TRBD1 agrees at 7 bases. This CDR3 contains 12 residues. The trim removed 5 bases at V and 11 bases at J, leaving 3 bases unmatched. The germline V gene encodes CDR1 SEHNR and CDR2 FQNEAQ (reference sequence). CDR3: CASSPQGAPLHF. The CDR3 nucleotides are TGTGCCAGCAGCCCCCAGGGGGCACCCCTCCACTTT.

This clonotype was counted many times. The chain uses TRBV29-1 and TRBJ2-5, with TRBD2 identical over 7 bases. Germline V gene sequence: CDR1 SQVTM, CDR2 ANQGSEA. The length of the CDR3 is 15 residues. V lost 7 bases and J lost 5; bases outside the gene matches: 16. The CDR3 DNA follows: TGCAGCGCTACCCCTAGCGGAACCCTGGCGGAGACCCAGTACTTC. It yields the protein CSATPSGTLAETQYF.